Listed below are T cell receptor beta chains from one sample, sequenced in a study of regulatory T cells in long-lasting Graves disease. MiXCR was run by TCRdb on the multiplex PCR reads, yielding one entry per CDR3 protein. The sample holds 200,000 to 250,000 distinct CDR3 sequences, just over 20% seen once. The sample was peripheral blood mononuclear cells (PBMCs), taken at new diagnosis, from a patient treated with antithyroid drugs. The origin of the receptors is a female donor with Graves disease. Each CDR3 is given without its conserved first and last residue. Clone size appears in some rows only: once, few, many, or a class for an expanded clone.

v_gene: TRBV7-9; j_gene: TRBJ2-3; abundance: many; len: 13; CDR3aa: ASSPGLASTDTQY
v_gene: TRBV5-1; j_gene: TRBJ2-2; abundance: -; len: 12; CDR3aa: ASGSGTYTGELF
v_gene: TRBV20-1; j_gene: TRBJ1-6; abundance: few; len: 10; CDR3aa: SASLRNSPLH
v_gene: TRBV19; j_gene: TRBJ2-3; abundance: few; len: 14; CDR3aa: ASSIYRGGDTDTQY
v_gene: TRBV5-1; j_gene: TRBJ2-5; abundance: many; len: 13; CDR3aa: ASSLQTDFQETQY
v_gene: TRBV5-4; j_gene: TRBJ2-4; abundance: -; len: 12; CDR3aa: ASSLDGLGRIQY
v_gene: TRBV29-1; j_gene: TRBJ2-5; abundance: many; len: 11; CDR3aa: SVGMRGGETQY
v_gene: TRBV4-3; j_gene: TRBJ2-7; abundance: -; len: 11; CDR3aa: ASSQEDLAEQY
v_gene: TRBV20-1; j_gene: TRBJ2-3; abundance: many; len: 14; CDR3aa: SARDPRFGNTDTQY
v_gene: TRBV6-5; j_gene: TRBJ2-7; abundance: many; len: 10; CDR3aa: ASSYRSYEQY
v_gene: TRBV28; j_gene: TRBJ1-2; abundance: -; len: 11; CDR3aa: ASSLTQGKRYT
v_gene: TRBV12-3/TRBV12-4; j_gene: TRBJ1-1; abundance: many; len: 15; CDR3aa: ASSLVGTGALNTEAF
v_gene: TRBV6-1; j_gene: TRBJ1-1; abundance: many; len: 14; CDR3aa: ASSNRVGVKDTEAF
v_gene: TRBV20-1; j_gene: TRBJ1-1; abundance: many; len: 12; CDR3aa: SARFTGGLTEAF
v_gene: TRBV4-2; j_gene: TRBJ2-7; abundance: many; len: 12; CDR3aa: ASSQPSGAYEQY
v_gene: TRBV20-1; j_gene: TRBJ2-1; abundance: many; len: 12; CDR3aa: SVRNPSSYNEQF
v_gene: TRBV28; j_gene: TRBJ1-4; abundance: -; len: 12; CDR3aa: ASTTGKELRKLF
v_gene: TRBV7-3; j_gene: TRBJ1-1; abundance: few; len: 11; CDR3aa: ASSLLMETEAF
v_gene: TRBV28; j_gene: TRBJ1-6; abundance: many; len: 13; CDR3aa: ASSLPGPKNSPLH
v_gene: TRBV19; j_gene: TRBJ2-1; abundance: many; len: 14; CDR3aa: ASSRPEGRSYNEQF
v_gene: TRBV7-2; j_gene: TRBJ2-6; abundance: many; len: 14; CDR3aa: ASIPLVRGGANVLT
v_gene: TRBV6-5; j_gene: TRBJ2-5; abundance: medium-sized; len: 12; CDR3aa: ASSYETSGETQY
v_gene: TRBV5-5; j_gene: TRBJ1-6; abundance: many; len: 14; CDR3aa: ASSLTDSSYNSPLH
v_gene: TRBV7-3; j_gene: TRBJ1-1; abundance: many; len: 13; CDR3aa: ASPLRRSMNTEAF
v_gene: TRBV20-1; j_gene: TRBJ2-1; abundance: few; len: 11; CDR3aa: SARAPNHNEQF
v_gene: TRBV28; j_gene: TRBJ1-2; abundance: -; len: 11; CDR3aa: ASSYDRLDGYT
v_gene: TRBV28; j_gene: TRBJ1-5; abundance: many; len: 10; CDR3aa: ASRPARMAQH
v_gene: TRBV7-8; j_gene: TRBJ2-5; abundance: many; len: 12; CDR3aa: ASSSRQTQETQY